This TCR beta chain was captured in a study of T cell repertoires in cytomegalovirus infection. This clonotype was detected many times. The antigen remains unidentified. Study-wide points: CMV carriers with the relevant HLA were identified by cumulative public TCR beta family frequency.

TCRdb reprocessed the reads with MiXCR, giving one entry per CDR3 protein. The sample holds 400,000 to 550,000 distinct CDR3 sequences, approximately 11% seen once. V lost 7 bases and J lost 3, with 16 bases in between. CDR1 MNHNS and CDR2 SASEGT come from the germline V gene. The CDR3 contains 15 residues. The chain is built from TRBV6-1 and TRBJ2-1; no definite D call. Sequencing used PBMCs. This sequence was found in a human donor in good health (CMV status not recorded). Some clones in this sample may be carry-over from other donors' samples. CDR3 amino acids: CASTPRLAGYNEQFF. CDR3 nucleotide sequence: TGTGCCAGCACCCCCCGCCTGGCAGGCTACAATGAGCAGTTCTTC.